Shown below are 22 T cell receptor beta chains from a single sample sequenced in a study of vaccination effects on CD4 cells after COVID-19. Assay used: immunoSEQ multiplex PCR; TCRdb lists only in-frame clones, some missing. Of about 72,000 clones in the sample, around 81% were seen once. Pools of viral peptides were used by the ViraFEST assay to expand antigen-specific CD4+ T cells ahead of sequencing. Investigators separated out CD4+ T cells once 10 days of culture had passed. All study participants received two doses of BNT162b2 or mRNA-1273 vaccine. Antigens for these TCRs are unknown. The specimen comprised CD4+ T cells from PBMCs cultured with HCoV-229E spike peptides, sampled after COVID-19 vaccination. The origin of the receptors is a human donor who received a COVID-19 vaccine.

CDR3 nucleotides: TGTGCCACCAGTGATTTTGGGGAAACCACAGATACGCAGTATTTT. Amino acids: CATSDFGETTDTQYF. The chain uses TRBV24-1 and TRBJ2-3; D unclear. CDR1 and CDR2 from the germline V gene are KGHDR and SFDVKD. The CDR3 spans 15 residues. Trimming cost V 1 base and J 2 bases, with 9 bases left between them.

The V gene is TRBV18, the J gene TRBJ2-7, with D possibly being TRBD1 (5 bases). Germline assignment: CDR1 KGHSH and CDR2 LQKENI. V gave up 2 bases and J gave up 2 bases, with 13 bases separating them. The CDR3 sequence is 15 residues long. CDR3 DNA sequence: TGTGCCAGCTCACCAAGGGGTGCAGGGCCCTACGAGCAGTACGTC. Residues: CASSPRGAGPYEQYV.

This sequence joins TRBV18 and TRBJ2-2, with TRBD1 matching 7 bases. Germline V gives CDR1 KGHSH, CDR2 LQKENI. V dropped 2 bases and J dropped 7; count of bases not matched to a gene: 4. The CDR3 consists of 14 residues. CDR3 loop: CASSPNRDSGELFF. CDR3 coding DNA: TGTGCCAGCTCACCAAATCGGGACAGCGGGGAGCTGTTTTTT. The full variable domain, its missing parts supplied by reference TRBV18 and TRBJ2-2, is NAGVMQNPRHLVRRRGQEARLRCSPMKGHSHVYWYRQLPEEGLKFMVYLQKENIIDESGMPKERFSAEFPKEGPSILRIQQVVRGDSAAYFCASSPNRDSGELFFGEGSRLTVL.

This clone was counted between two and nine times. The rearrangement links TRBV5-1 to TRBJ2-3, with D perhaps matching TRBD1 (6 bases). The V gene's germline CDR1 is SGHRS and CDR2 YFSETQ. CDR3 length: 14 residues. Between the trimmed V and J ends, which lost 0 bases and 4 bases, there was a span of 9 bases. DNA of the CDR3: TGCGCCAGCAGCTTGGGTGGGGGCGCAGATACGCAGTATTTT. Translation gives CASSLGGGADTQYF. The variable domain in full, with the rest retrieved from reference TRBV5-1 and TRBJ2-3, is KAGVTQTPRYLIKTRGQQVTLSCSPISGHRSVSWYQQTPGQGLQFLFEYFSETQRNKGNFPGRFSGRQFSNSRSEMNVSTLELGDSALYLCASSLGGGADTQYFGPGTRLTVL.

This chain joins TRBV10-2 and TRBJ1-2; 10 bases align to TRBD1. V shed 6 bases, J shed 3 bases, and the junction held 1 base outside the gene matches. Germline loops: CDR1 WSHSY, CDR2 SAAADI. There are 13 residues in the CDR3. CDR3 sequence (DNA): TGCGCCAGCAGCGGACAGGGGGACTATGGCTACACCTTC. It encodes CASSGQGDYGYTF.

On this clone itself: No DNA is shown, since the ends of the CDR3 on it are uncertain; the CDR3 is the one TCRdb lists. This CDR3 reads CASSTSTGYREKLFF. The chain joins TRBV2 to TRBJ1-4; TRBD1 reflects the table's D call only, with no check against the DNA. Germline assignment: CDR1 SNHLY and CDR2 FYNNEI. The CDR3 is made up of 15 amino acids, end residues included.

In nucleotides, the CDR3 is TGTGCCACCAGTGGGTTCGGAACAGATACGCAGTATTTT. It encodes CATSGFGTDTQYF. The chain has TRBV24-1 and TRBJ2-3, with D unresolved. V shed 5 bases and J shed 3 bases, with 8 bases lying between them. Germline assignment: CDR1 KGHDR and CDR2 SFDVKD. The CDR3 is 13 residues long.

For this clone: The sample has other DNA sequences that encode this CDR3 too. The chain couples TRBV7-2 to TRBJ2-1, with D possibly TRBD2 on 7 matching bases. This CDR3 contains 15 residues. The germline gives CDR1 SGHTA, CDR2 FQGNSA. V dropped 5 bases and J dropped 6 bases, with 17 bases sitting between them. The CDR3 sequence: CASSPRGGAGNEQFF. CDR3 nucleotides: TGTGCCAGCAGCCCACGCGGGGGCGCGGGCAATGAGCAGTTCTTC.

The gene calls are TRBV9 and TRBJ2-5; 9 bases agree with TRBD1. With 3 bases clipped from V and 5 bases from J, the junction kept 11 bases outside the gene matches. In germline, CDR1 is SGDLS, CDR2 YYNGEE. The CDR3 consists of 16 residues. CDR3 nucleotide sequence: TGTGCCAGCAGCGGATCCGCCGGGACAGGGCGGGAGACCCAGTACTTC. It translates to CASSGSAGTGRETQYF.

The chain joins TRBV6-5 to TRBJ2-4, with 7 bases aligning to TRBD2. The CDR3 has 15 residues. V was clipped by 5 bases and J by 1 base; unmatched bases: 5. Germline V gene lookup returns CDR1 MNHEY and CDR2 SVGAGI. The CDR3 reads CASSILGGAKNIQYF. The DNA of the CDR3 is TGTGCCAGCAGTATCCTGGGGGGGGCCAAAAACATTCAGTACTTC.

This chain joins TRBV14 and TRBJ1-4; D might be TRBD1 (6 bases). V gave up 2 bases and J gave up 13 bases, with 14 bases separating them. Germline V CDR1 and CDR2: SGHDN, FVKESK. The CDR3 runs to 13 residues. The CDR3 spells CASSQLDSDRLFF. The DNA for the CDR3 is TGTGCCAGCAGCCAACTTGACTCGGACAGACTGTTTTTT.

The sample holds a few counts of this clone. The chain employs TRBV12-5 and TRBJ1-1; 10 bases line up with TRBD1. V lost 5 bases, J lost 5 bases, and 5 bases stayed unmatched. Germline V CDR1 and CDR2: LGHNT, FRNRAP. This CDR3 has 14 residues. This chain's CDR3 is CASGPGTGVTEAFF. The CDR3 nucleotides read TGTGCTAGTGGTCCCGGGACAGGGGTAACTGAAGCTTTCTTT.

This clone appeared once. This chain connects TRBV2 to TRBJ2-3; the D gene could be TRBD1 or TRBD2 (5 bases each). Germline values: CDR1 SNHLY, CDR2 FYNNEI. The ends were cut back, 7 bases at V and 2 bases at J, with 19 bases in the middle. The CDR3 length is 16 residues. CDR3 bases: TGTGCCAGCAAAGGGGACCCAACGGACTTCACAGATACGCAGTATTTT. This gives the protein CASKGDPTDFTDTQYF.

This clone was recorded only once. V and J are TRBV4-1 and TRBJ1-2; D unclear. Germline loops: CDR1 MGHRA, CDR2 YSYEKL. V was trimmed by 1 base and J by 0 bases, leaving 15 bases between them. The CDR3 consists of 17 residues. The CDR3 here is CASSQGLGGKANYGYTF. As DNA, the CDR3 is TGCGCCAGCAGCCAAGGACTCGGTGGAAAAGCTAACTATGGCTACACCTTC.

V gene TRBV2 combines with J gene TRBJ1-2, with D maybe TRBD1 (6 bases). This CDR3 region has 13 residues. The germline gives CDR1 SNHLY, CDR2 FYNNEI. Trimming took 6 bases from V and 2 from J, leaving 10 bases between them. The CDR3 nucleotides read TGTGCCAGCAGCGACACAGGGAACTATGGCTACACCTTC. It translates to CASSDTGNYGYTF. The whole variable domain, remainder taken from reference TRBV2 and TRBJ1-2, is EPEVTQTPSHQVTQMGQEVILRCVPISNHLYFYWYRQILGQKVEFLVSFYNNEISEKSEIFDDQFSVERPDGSNFTLKIRSTKLEDSAMYFCASSDTGNYGYTFGSGTRLTVV.

The chain couples TRBV6-5 to TRBJ2-2; D call uncertain. The CDR3 contains 12 residues. Germline CDR1 MNHEY, CDR2 SVGAGI. V shed 7 bases and J shed 0 bases, with 3 bases lying between them. This CDR3 is CASTPNTGELFF. The CDR3 coding sequence is TGTGCCAGCACCCCGAACACCGGGGAGCTGTTTTTT.

The chain uses TRBV7-3 and TRBJ2-2, with D unclear. The germline V gene has CDR1 SGHTA and CDR2 FQGTGA. There are 14 residues in the CDR3. The V gene lost 2 bases and the J gene lost 7 bases, with 11 bases spanning the gap. In DNA form, the CDR3 reads TGTGCCAGCAGCTTAGGTGGTGGTGGCGGGGAGCTGTTTTTT. It codes for CASSLGGGGGELFF.

V is TRBV23-1 and J is TRBJ2-7; D is undetermined. TRBV23-1 is an ORF, with its function uncertain. V shed 4 bases and J shed 7 bases, with 11 bases lying between them. This CDR3 is built from 12 residues. The CDR3 protein is CASSPGRREQYV. The CDR3 DNA sequence: TGCGCCAGCAGTCCCGGACGGCGGGAGCAGTACGTC.

V usage is TRBV5-1 and J usage is TRBJ1-5, with no clear D. Trimming pared 3 bases from V and 4 bases from J, leaving 14 bases between. Germline CDR1 SGHRS, CDR2 YFSETQ. CDR3 length: 15 amino acids. CDR3 sequence (DNA): TGCGCCAGCAGCTCGGAAGGGAATAGTAATCAGCCCCAGCATTTT. Its protein is CASSSEGNSNQPQHF.

The genes are TRBV30 and TRBJ1-1, with D perhaps TRBD1 (5 bases). The ends were cut back, 3 bases at V and 6 bases at J, with 17 bases in the middle. Germline V gives CDR1 GTSNPN, CDR2 SVGIG (reference sequence). The CDR3 covers 14 residues. The CDR3 coding sequence is TGTGCCTGGAGGAGGCAGGGAGGAGGTTCTGAAGCTTTCTTT. As protein: CAWRRQGGGSEAFF.

The chain links TRBV4-2 to TRBJ1-4; D perhaps matches TRBD1 (6 bases). CDR3 length equals 16 residues. Germline V gene lookup returns CDR1 LGHNA and CDR2 YNFKEQ. The V and J ends lost 3 bases and 4 bases respectively, with 15 bases between them. The CDR3, as DNA: TGTGCCAGCAGCCAGGGGACGACAGGCTATAATGAAAAACTGTTTTTT. Translated, it gives CASSQGTTGYNEKLFF.

This clone was detected a few times. The chain has TRBV7-8 and TRBJ2-7, with 7 bases that match TRBD1. Unmatched junction bases numbered 7, after V lost 2 bases and J lost 6 bases. The germline V gene encodes CDR1 SGHVS and CDR2 FQNEAQ. The CDR3 spans 14 residues. The CDR3 loop reads CASSLQTGSTEQYV. The DNA of the CDR3 is TGTGCCAGCAGCTTACAGACAGGGTCGACCGAGCAGTACGTC.